This T cell receptor (beta chain) originates from a study of shared clonotypes between healthy human individuals. Study-wide results and caveats: In general, naive subsets displayed greater estimated richness than memory subsets did. The researchers took only blood, and tissue repertoires probably look different.

The V end lost 1 base, the J end lost 5 bases, and 9 bases lay between the germline ends. The CDR3 sequence is 13 residues long. Germline V CDR1 and CDR2: MDHEN, SYDVKM. Deep level was the assay's run setting. Clones were sequenced by immunoSEQ multiplex PCR, and TCRdb holds only the in-frame ones, with some missing. This table holds 2 million or so clones, about 95% found once. Regarding this clone: The antigen is unknown.

Naive CD8 cells lacked CD45RO and underwent positive selection for CCR7, leaving out terminally differentiated effector memory CD45RA+ cells. This receptor was taken from a man aged 18 to 35 in good health. The sample consisted of naive CD8+ T cells sorted from blood. This rearrangement joins TRBV28 to TRBJ2-7, with D tentatively TRBD1 or TRBD2 (6 bases each). CDR3 amino acids: CASSLLGGDEQYF. CDR3 nucleotides: TGTGCCAGCAGTTTATTGGGGGGCGACGAGCAGTACTTC.